Below are 9 T cell receptor beta chains sequenced from a single sample in a study of blood T cell repertoires in COVID-19. The data were produced by immunoSEQ multiplex PCR, yet TCRdb's version contains in-frame clones alone and is incomplete. Altogether about 220,000 clones are present, 80% to 85% being singletons, with the ten largest covering roughly 2.3%. The specimen was peripheral blood. These receptor sequences come from a woman aged 55-70 years with acute or convalescent COVID-19.

The chain recombines TRBV7-2 with TRBJ2-3, with TRBD1 matching over 8 bases. The germline CDR1 and CDR2 sequences are SGHTA and FQGNSA. The CDR3 has 17 residues. Losses at the gene ends were 1 base for V and 0 bases for J; bases not matched to a gene: 6. Here the CDR3 DNA reads TGTGCCAGCAGCTTAGTAGGGACAGGCTCTAGCACAGATACGCAGTATTTT. It is translated as CASSLVGTGSSTDTQYF.

This chain connects TRBV3-1 (or the pseudogene TRBV3-2) to TRBJ1-2; D remains unclear. CDR3 length equals 14 residues. The germline V gene has CDR1 LGHDT and CDR2 YNNKEL (reference sequence). Trimming stripped 1 base from V and 4 bases from J, with 10 bases between. DNA of the CDR3: TGTGCCAGCAGCCAAGGGTCGGGTAGCTATGGCTACACCTTC. Translated, it gives CASSQGSGSYGYTF.

The genes are TRBV4-3 and TRBJ2-5, with D possibly matching TRBD1 (5 bases). The V gene's germline CDR1 is LGHNA and CDR2 YSLEER. The V gene lost 4 bases and the J gene lost 4 bases, with 16 bases spanning the gap. The CDR3 sequence is 15 residues long. CDR3 sequence: CASSPEPGPGETQYF. CDR3 nucleotide sequence: TGCGCCAGCAGCCCGGAGCCAGGGCCGGGAGAGACCCAGTACTTC.

The gene calls are TRBV30 and TRBJ1-1; D remains ambiguous. V lost 5 bases and J lost 0, with 10 bases in between. Germline values: CDR1 GTSNPN, CDR2 SVGIG (reference sequence). The CDR3 is made up of 13 amino acids. The DNA for the CDR3 is TGTGCCTGGTCTAGGATTATGAACACTGAAGCTTTCTTT. Translated: CAWSRIMNTEAFF.

The rearrangement joins TRBV6-5 to TRBJ2-5, with 9 bases that match TRBD1. V lost 9 bases to trimming and J lost 4 bases; unmatched junction nucleotides: 6. The CDR3 covers 13 residues. Germline V lookup: CDR1 MNHEY, CDR2 SVGAGI. CDR3 residues: CASNRGPPETQYF. In nucleotides, the CDR3 is TGTGCCAGTAACAGGGGGCCTCCAGAGACCCAGTACTTC.

Written as DNA, the CDR3 is TGTGCCAGCAGCCGATACGGGGTCGAGCAGTACTTC. It encodes CASSRYGVEQYF. The chain joins TRBV12-3 or TRBV12-4 to TRBJ2-7; D possibly corresponds to TRBD2 (5 bases). The CDR3 totals 12 residues. V lost 6 bases to trimming and J lost 6 bases, with 12 bases between them.

The chain has TRBV5-1 and TRBJ1-1; the match to TRBD1 covers 7 bases. This CDR3 has 19 residues. From germline, CDR1 is SGHRS and CDR2 YFSETQ. Trimming at V came to 0 bases and at J to 4 bases, leaving 18 bases not matched to a gene. The CDR3 region is CASSLGWAGQVGVSTEAFF. CDR3 sequence (DNA): TGCGCCAGCAGCTTGGGTTGGGCCGGACAGGTAGGGGTGAGCACTGAAGCTTTCTTT.

The chain recombines TRBV7-9 with TRBJ1-4, with TRBD1 matching over 7 bases. The CDR3 contains 14 residues. Germline CDR1 reads SEHNR; CDR2 reads FQNEAQ (reference sequence). Unmatched junction bases numbered 4, after V lost 5 bases and J lost 4 bases. The CDR3 DNA reads TGTGCCAGCAGCGCGACAGGGAGTAATGAAAAACTGTTTTTT. Translation: CASSATGSNEKLFF.

The chain carries TRBV7-3 and TRBJ2-1; 13 bases are a match to TRBD2. The trim removed 2 bases at V and 4 bases at J, leaving 5 bases unmatched. The CDR3 runs to 17 residues. Germline-derived CDR1 and CDR2 are SGHTA and FQGTGA. This CDR3 reads CASSLRSTSGGYNEQFF. The CDR3 coding sequence is TGTGCCAGCAGCTTACGCTCGACTAGCGGGGGGTACAATGAGCAGTTCTTC.